The clone carrying this T cell receptor (beta chain) was recorded a few times. Antigen specificity is unknown. TCRdb reanalysed the RT-PCR reads using MiXCR and keeps one entry per CDR3 protein. Among over 400,000 distinct CDR3 sequences listed, 13% were seen once. The germline V gene has CDR1 SGHAT and CDR2 FQNNGV. Trimming removed 5 bases from V and 13 bases from J, with 20 bases in between. There are 14 residues in the CDR3. This sample is part of a study of response to subunit inactivated influenza vaccine. Study outcomes and limitations: Each seasonal influenza vaccination, the authors suggested, recruits few new T cells.

V is TRBV11-2 and J is TRBJ2-2, with D maybe TRBD1 (6 bases). The source is a man aged 50-59 years who received an inactivated influenza vaccine. This sample comprised PBMCs from blood, obtained about 6 weeks after vaccination. The CDR3 DNA sequence: TGTGCCAGCAGCCTCGGACAGCCAAGCTTGGCGCTGTTTTTT. Its translation: CASSLGQPSLALFF.